The subject of this entry is one TCR beta chain. The antigen remains unidentified. PCR involved 60 Vbeta and 13 Jbeta primers. Assay used: immunoSEQ multiplex PCR; TCRdb lists only in-frame clones, some missing. The table lists 130,000 or so clones, around 84% of them singletons. The sample belongs to a study of cytomegalovirus exposure and HLA in healthy donors. Regarding the study as a whole: It has been reported that TCR beta sequences accurately predicted the HLA-A and HLA-B alleles of most subjects. Productive status was seen about 87% or about 30% of the time for most TCR beta V segments in an earlier analysis.

The CDR3 loop spans 15 amino acids. This chain joins TRBV1 and TRBJ2-5; the DNA was not used to check the table's D call, TRBD2. TRBV1 counts as a pseudogene. This receptor was taken from a woman aged 18-29 years in good health and CMV-seropositive. Sequenced material: PBMCs. The CDR3 bases are TGCACCAGCAGCCTCGCGGCTAGCGCTAAAGAGACCCAGTACTTC. Translated, it gives CTSSLAASAKETQYF.